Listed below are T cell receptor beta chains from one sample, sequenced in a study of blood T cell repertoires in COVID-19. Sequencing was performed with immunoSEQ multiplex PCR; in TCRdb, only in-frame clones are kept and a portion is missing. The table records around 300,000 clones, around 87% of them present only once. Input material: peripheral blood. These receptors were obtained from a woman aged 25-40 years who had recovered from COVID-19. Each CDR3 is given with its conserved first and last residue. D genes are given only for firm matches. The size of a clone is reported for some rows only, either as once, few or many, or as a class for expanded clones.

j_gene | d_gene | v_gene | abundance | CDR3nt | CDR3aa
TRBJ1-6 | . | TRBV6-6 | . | TGTGCCAGCAGTTACGAGGGGAGGGGGAGCCTCCACTTT | CASSYEGRGSLHF
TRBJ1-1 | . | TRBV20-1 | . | TGCAGTGCTAGAGATTATCCTGAAGCTTTCTTT | CSARDYPEAFF
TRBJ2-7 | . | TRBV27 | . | TGTGCCAGCCGACCGAGTGGGAGCTCCTACGAGCAGTACTTC | CASRPSGSSYEQYF
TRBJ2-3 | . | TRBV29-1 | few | TGCAGCGTGGCTAGCGAGACTAGCACAGATACGCAGTATTTT | CSVASETSTDTQYF
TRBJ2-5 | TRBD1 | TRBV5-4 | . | TGTGCCAGCAGCTCGCGGACAGGGGGCAGCGAGACCCAGTACTTC | CASSSRTGGSETQYF
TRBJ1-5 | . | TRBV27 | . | TGTGCCAGCAGCCCGGACGGGGGAGGCAATCAGCCCCAGCATTTT | CASSPDGGGNQPQHF
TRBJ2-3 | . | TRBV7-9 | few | TGTGCCAGCAGCTTAGCGTTGGCAGGGGGCACAGATACGCAGTATTTT | CASSLALAGGTDTQYF
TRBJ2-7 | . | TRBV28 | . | TGTGCCAGCAGTCCCCGACAGATCTACGAGCAGTACTTC | CASSPRQIYEQYF
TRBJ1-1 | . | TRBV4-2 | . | TGTGCCAGCAGCCAGGGGGCGGACACTGAAGCTTTCTTT | CASSQGADTEAFF
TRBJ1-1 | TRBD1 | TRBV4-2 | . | TGTGCCAGCAGCCGGGACAGGGCGAACACTGAAGCTTTCTTT | CASSRDRANTEAFF
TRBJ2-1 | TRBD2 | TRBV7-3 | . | TGTGCTTCCAGGGCTAGCGGAGACAATGAGCAGTTCTTC | CASRASGDNEQFF
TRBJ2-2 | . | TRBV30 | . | TGTGCCTGGAGGCGGCTAGCGCAGACCGGGGAGCTGTTTTTT | CAWRRLAQTGELFF
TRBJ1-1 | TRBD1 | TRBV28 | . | TGTGCCAGCATATATCCAGGGGGCGCCGCTGAAGCTTTCTTT | CASIYPGGAAEAFF
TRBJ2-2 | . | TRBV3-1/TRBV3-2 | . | TGTGCCAGCAGCCAGAGCCAGCCCGACTACTACACCGGGGAGCTGTTTTTT | CASSQSQPDYYTGELFF
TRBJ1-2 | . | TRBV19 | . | TGTGCCACCGGGGGGACCGCTAACTATGGCTACACCTTC | CATGGTANYGYTF
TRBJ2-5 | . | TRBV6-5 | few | TGTGCCAGCATCGAGGCGGAGACCCAGTACTTC | CASIEAETQYF
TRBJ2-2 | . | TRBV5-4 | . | TGTGCCAGCAGCTTGCCGACAGGGAACACCGGGGAGCTGTTTTTT | CASSLPTGNTGELFF
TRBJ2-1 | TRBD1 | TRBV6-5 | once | TGTGCCAGTGACGGGACAGCTGAATACAATGAGCAGTTCTTC | CASDGTAEYNEQFF
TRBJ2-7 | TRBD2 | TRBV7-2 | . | TGTGCCAGCAGCTTAGAGCGGGGGGGGTACGAGCAGTACTTC | CASSLERGGYEQYF
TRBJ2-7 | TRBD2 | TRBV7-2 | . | TGTGCCAGCAGCCCAGGTCAGCGGGAGGGCCGATTTGGGGACTTC | CASSPGQREGRFGDF
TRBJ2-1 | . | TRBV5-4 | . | TGTGCCAGCAGCGCTAGTCCTCCCGGCGGCTACAATGAGCAGTTCTTC | CASSASPPGGYNEQFF
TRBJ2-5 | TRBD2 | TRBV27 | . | TGTGCCAGCAGTTCCGCCCTGCTAGCGGCCCAAGAGACCCAGTACTTC | CASSSALLAAQETQYF
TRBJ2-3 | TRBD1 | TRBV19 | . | TGTGCCAGTAGTCCCGGGACAGGGGTTACGGCAGATACGCAGTATTTT | CASSPGTGVTADTQYF
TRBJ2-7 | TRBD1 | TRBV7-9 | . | TGTGCCAGCAGCTCCGCCGGGACAGGGGCCTACGAGCAGTACTTC | CASSSAGTGAYEQYF
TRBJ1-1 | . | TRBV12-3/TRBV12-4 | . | TGTGCCAGCAGTGAAACAGGGGAAGCTTTCTTT | CASSETGEAFF
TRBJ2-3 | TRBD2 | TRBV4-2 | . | TGTGCCAGCAGCCAAGTTAGTAGCGGGGTTAGCACAGATACGCAGTATTTT | CASSQVSSGVSTDTQYF